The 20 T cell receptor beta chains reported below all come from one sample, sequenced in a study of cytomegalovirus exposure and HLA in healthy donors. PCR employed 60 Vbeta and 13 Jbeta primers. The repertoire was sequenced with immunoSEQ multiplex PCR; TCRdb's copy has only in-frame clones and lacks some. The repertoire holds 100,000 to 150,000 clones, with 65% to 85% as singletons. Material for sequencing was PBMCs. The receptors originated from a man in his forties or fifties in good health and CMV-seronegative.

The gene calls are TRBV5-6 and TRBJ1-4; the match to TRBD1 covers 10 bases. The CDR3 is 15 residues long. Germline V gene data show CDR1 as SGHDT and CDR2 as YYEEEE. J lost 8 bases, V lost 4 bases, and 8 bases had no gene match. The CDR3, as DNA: TGTGCCAGCAGCATGACAGGGGGCGCGGGAGAAAAACTGTTTTTT. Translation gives CASSMTGGAGEKLFF.

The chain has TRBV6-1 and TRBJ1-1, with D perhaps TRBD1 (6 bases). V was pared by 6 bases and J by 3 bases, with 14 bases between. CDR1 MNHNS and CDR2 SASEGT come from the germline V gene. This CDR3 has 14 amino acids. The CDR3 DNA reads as TGTGCCAGCAGCCCAAGGGGGACCTACACTGAAGCTTTCTTT. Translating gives CASSPRGTYTEAFF.

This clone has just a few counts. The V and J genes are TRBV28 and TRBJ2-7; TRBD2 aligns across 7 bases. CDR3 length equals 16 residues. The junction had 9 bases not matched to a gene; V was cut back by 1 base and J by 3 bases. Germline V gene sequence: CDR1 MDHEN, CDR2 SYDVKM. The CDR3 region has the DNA TGTGCCAGCAGTTTATCAGTAGGGAGGGCCAACTACGAGCAGTACTTC. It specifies CASSLSVGRANYEQYF.

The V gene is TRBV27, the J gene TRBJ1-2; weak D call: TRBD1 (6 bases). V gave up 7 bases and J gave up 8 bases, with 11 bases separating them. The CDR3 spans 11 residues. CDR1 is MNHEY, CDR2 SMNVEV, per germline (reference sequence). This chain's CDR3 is CASNSGEGYTF. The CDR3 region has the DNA TGTGCCAGCAATTCAGGGGAAGGCTACACCTTC.

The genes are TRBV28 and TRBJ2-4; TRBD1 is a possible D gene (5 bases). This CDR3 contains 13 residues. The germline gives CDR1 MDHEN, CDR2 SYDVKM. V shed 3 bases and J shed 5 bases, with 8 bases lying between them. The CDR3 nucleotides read TGTGCCAGCAGTTTGGGCAGGGAAAACATTCAGTACTTC. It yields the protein CASSLGRENIQYF.

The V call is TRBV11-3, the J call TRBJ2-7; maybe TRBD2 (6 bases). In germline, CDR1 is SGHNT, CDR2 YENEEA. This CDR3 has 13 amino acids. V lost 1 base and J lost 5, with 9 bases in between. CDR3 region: CASSLGLGNEQYF. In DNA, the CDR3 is TGTGCCAGCAGCTTAGGACTAGGAAACGAGCAGTACTTC.

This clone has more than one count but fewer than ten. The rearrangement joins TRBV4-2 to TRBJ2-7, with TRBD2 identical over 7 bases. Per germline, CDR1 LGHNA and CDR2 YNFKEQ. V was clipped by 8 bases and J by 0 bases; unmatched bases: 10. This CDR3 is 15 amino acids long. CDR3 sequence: CASGSRRGNSYEQYF. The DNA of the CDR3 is TGTGCCAGCGGATCCCGGCGGGGGAACTCCTACGAGCAGTACTTC.

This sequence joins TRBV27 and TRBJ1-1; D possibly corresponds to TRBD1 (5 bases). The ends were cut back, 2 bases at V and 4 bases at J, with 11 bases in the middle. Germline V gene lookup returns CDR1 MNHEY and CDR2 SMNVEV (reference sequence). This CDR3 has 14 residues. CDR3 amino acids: CASSLRGVSTEAFF. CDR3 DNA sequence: TGTGCCAGCAGTTTACGGGGGGTGAGCACTGAAGCTTTCTTT.

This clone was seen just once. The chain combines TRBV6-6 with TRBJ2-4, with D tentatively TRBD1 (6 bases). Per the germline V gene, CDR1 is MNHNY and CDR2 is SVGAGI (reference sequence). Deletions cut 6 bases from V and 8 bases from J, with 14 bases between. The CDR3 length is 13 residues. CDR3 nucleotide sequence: TGTGCCAGCAGCGACAGGATCCAGGACATTCAGTACTTC. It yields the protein CASSDRIQDIQYF.

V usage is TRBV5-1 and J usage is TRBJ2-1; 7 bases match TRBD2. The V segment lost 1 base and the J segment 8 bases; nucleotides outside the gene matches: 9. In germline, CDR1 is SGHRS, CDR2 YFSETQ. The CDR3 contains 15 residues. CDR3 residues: CASSLMGGPPDEQFF. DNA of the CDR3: TGCGCCAGCAGCTTGATGGGAGGGCCCCCGGATGAGCAGTTCTTC.

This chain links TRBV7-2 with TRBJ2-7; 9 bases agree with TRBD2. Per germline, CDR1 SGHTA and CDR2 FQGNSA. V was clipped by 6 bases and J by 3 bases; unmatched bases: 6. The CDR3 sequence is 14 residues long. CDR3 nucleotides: TGTGCCAGCAGACATACTAGCGGGCTCTACGAGCAGTACTTC. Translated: CASRHTSGLYEQYF. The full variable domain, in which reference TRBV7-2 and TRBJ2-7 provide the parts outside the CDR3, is GAGVSQSPSNKVTEKGKDVELRCDPISGHTALYWYRQSLGQGLEFLIYFQGNSAPDKSGLPSDRFSAERTGGSVSTLTIQRTQQEDSAVYLCASRHTSGLYEQYFGPGTRLTVT.

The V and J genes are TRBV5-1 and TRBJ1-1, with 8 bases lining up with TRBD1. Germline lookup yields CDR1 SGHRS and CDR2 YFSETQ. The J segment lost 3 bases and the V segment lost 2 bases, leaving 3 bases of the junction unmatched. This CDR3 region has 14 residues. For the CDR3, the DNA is TGCGCCAGCAGCTTTCAGGGGGCGGACACTGAAGCTTTCTTT. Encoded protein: CASSFQGADTEAFF.

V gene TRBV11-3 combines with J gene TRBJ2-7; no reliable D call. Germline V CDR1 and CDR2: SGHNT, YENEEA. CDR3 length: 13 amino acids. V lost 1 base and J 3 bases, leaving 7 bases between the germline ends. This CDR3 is CASSLGESYEQYF. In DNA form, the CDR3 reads TGTGCCAGCAGCTTAGGAGAGAGCTACGAGCAGTACTTC.

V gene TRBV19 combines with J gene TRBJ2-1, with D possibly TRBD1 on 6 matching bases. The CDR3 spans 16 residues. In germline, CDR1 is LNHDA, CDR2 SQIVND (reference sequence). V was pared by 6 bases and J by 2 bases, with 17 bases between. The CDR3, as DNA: TGTGCCAGTAGCCCATGGGAACAGGGCCCCTACAATGAGCAGTTCTTC. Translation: CASSPWEQGPYNEQFF.

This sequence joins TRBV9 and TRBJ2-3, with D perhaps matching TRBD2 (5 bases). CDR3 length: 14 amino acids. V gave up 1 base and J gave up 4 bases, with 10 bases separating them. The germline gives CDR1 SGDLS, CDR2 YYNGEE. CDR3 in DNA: TGTGCCAGCAGCGTATTCGGAGGCGCAGATACGCAGTATTTT. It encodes CASSVFGGADTQYF.

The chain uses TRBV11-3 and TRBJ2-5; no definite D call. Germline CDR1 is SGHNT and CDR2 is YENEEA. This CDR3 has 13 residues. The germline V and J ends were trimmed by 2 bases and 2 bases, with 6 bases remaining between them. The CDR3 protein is CASSLSRQETQYF. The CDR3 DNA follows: TGTGCCAGCAGCTTATCCAGGCAAGAGACCCAGTACTTC.

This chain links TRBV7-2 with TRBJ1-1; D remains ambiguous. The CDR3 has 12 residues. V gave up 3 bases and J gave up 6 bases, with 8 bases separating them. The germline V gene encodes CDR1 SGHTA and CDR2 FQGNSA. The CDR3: CASSLRIPEAFF. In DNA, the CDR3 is TGTGCCAGCAGCTTGAGGATTCCTGAAGCTTTCTTT.

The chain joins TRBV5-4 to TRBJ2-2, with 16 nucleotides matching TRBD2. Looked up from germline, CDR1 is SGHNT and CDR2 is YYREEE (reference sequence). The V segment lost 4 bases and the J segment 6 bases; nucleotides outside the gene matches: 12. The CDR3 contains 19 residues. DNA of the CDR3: TGTGCCAGCAGCCAGGGCCCGGGACTAGCGGGAGGGGACGCCGGGGAGCTGTTTTTT. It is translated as CASSQGPGLAGGDAGELFF.

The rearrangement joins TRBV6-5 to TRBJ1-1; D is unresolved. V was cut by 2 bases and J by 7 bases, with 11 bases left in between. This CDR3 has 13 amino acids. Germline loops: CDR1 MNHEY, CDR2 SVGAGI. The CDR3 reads CASSYLDRSEAFF. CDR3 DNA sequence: TGTGCCAGCAGTTACCTCGACCGGAGTGAAGCTTTCTTT.

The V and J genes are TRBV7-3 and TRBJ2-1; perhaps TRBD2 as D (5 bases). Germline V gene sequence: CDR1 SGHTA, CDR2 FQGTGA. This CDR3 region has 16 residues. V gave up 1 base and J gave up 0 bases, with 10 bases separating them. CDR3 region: CASSLNTGSSYNEQFF. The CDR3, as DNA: TGTGCCAGCAGCTTAAATACGGGAAGCTCCTACAATGAGCAGTTCTTC.